This entry lists 22 T cell receptor beta chains sequenced from one sample in a study of Graves' ophthalmopathy and Graves' hyperthyroidism. RNA served as the template for amplifying TCR beta CDR3 regions. The first-round RT-PCR employed HTBI primers together with the Qiagen OneStep RT-PCR kit. A multiplex PCR was then performed as the second round. TCRdb called the multiplex PCR reads again in MiXCR, with one record for every CDR3 protein. The table shows about 400,000 distinct CDR3 sequences, with roughly 18% occurring only once. The sample comprised peripheral blood. Receptor source: a woman younger than 30 with Graves' ophthalmopathy.

This clonotype was seen many times. J is TRBJ2-6 and V is TRBV10-3, with no clear D. CDR3 length: 17 residues. In germline, CDR1 is ENHRY, CDR2 SYGVKD. Trimming cost V 3 bases and J 0 bases, with 12 bases left between them. The CDR3 spells CAISEEAAVSGANVLTF. In nucleotides, the CDR3 is TGTGCCATCAGTGAAGAGGCGGCAGTCTCTGGGGCCAACGTCCTGACTTTC.

The table lists this clonotype with many counts. This chain joins TRBV6-2 or TRBV6-3 and TRBJ2-1; the D gene could be TRBD1 or TRBD2 (7 bases each). CDR1 and CDR2 from the germline V gene are MNHEY and SVGEGT. Deletions cut 7 bases from V and 4 bases from J, with 20 bases between. The CDR3 consists of 16 residues. CDR3 bases: TGTGCCAGCACCCAGGGGGGAGCGGGAAGGTACAATGAGCAGTTCTTC. This encodes CASTQGGAGRYNEQFF.

This clonotype was seen many times. V is TRBV28 and J is TRBJ2-7, with D maybe TRBD2 (5 bases). Deletions cut 5 bases from V and 4 bases from J, with 15 bases between. In germline, CDR1 is MDHEN, CDR2 SYDVKM. CDR3 length: 14 residues. The CDR3 sequence: CASSPDREEYEQYF. CDR3 sequence (DNA): TGTGCCAGCAGTCCCGACCGGGAAGAATACGAGCAGTACTTC.

This chain uses TRBV7-2 with TRBJ2-5, with D possibly TRBD1 on 7 matching bases. Trimming stripped 1 base from V and 5 bases from J, with 14 bases between. Germline-derived CDR1 and CDR2 are SGHTA and FQGNSA. The CDR3 has 15 residues. Here the CDR3 DNA reads TGTGCCAGCAGCTTAGGGAGGGACAGTTGGGAGACCCAGTACTTC. It specifies CASSLGRDSWETQYF. Looking up the rest from reference TRBV7-2 and TRBJ2-5 gives the full variable domain: GAGVSQSPSNKVTEKGKDVELRCDPISGHTALYWYRQSLGQGLEFLIYFQGNSAPDKSGLPSDRFSAERTGGSVSTLTIQRTQQEDSAVYLCASSLGRDSWETQYFGPGTRLLVL.

In its sample, this clonotype was seen many times. The chain has TRBV29-1 and TRBJ1-1; 7 bases line up with TRBD1. CDR3 length: 14 residues. Germline assignment: CDR1 SQVTM and CDR2 ANQGSEA. Trimming cost V 0 bases and J 0 bases; bases outside gene matches: 1. CDR3 sequence (DNA): TGCAGCGTTGAAGAGGGACAGATGAACACTGAAGCTTTCTTT. Protein product: CSVEEGQMNTEAFF.

This clonotype has at least ten counts. The gene calls are TRBV25-1 and TRBJ1-1; the match to TRBD1 covers 7 bases. The CDR3 is made up of 13 amino acids. CDR1 and CDR2 from the germline V gene are MGHDK and SYGVNS. V was pared by 7 bases and J by 1 base, with 3 bases of the junction left unmatched. The chain's CDR3 is CASNQGGNTEAFF. The CDR3 region has the DNA TGTGCCAGCAATCAGGGGGGGAACACTGAAGCTTTCTTT.

The chain recombines TRBV28 with TRBJ2-7; 7 bases are a match to TRBD2. The CDR3 consists of 15 residues. V lost 4 bases and J lost 2; bases outside the gene matches: 8. The germline V gene has CDR1 MDHEN and CDR2 SYDVKM. The CDR3 here is CASSSTGTTPYEQYF. CDR3 nucleotides: TGTGCCAGCAGTTCCACCGGGACTACCCCCTACGAGCAGTACTTC. The full variable domain, in which reference TRBV28 and TRBJ2-7 provide the parts outside the CDR3, is DVKVTQSSRYLVKRTGEKVFLECVQDMDHENMFWYRQDPGLGLRLIYFSYDVKMKEKGDIPEGYSVSREKKERFSLILESASTNQTSMYLCASSSTGTTPYEQYFGPGTRLTVT.

The chain joins TRBV6-1 to TRBJ2-7; TRBD2 matches 8 bases. CDR1 MNHNS and CDR2 SASEGT come from the germline V gene. With 7 bases clipped from V and 3 bases from J, the junction kept 5 bases outside the gene matches. The CDR3 runs 13 residues. The CDR3, as DNA: TGTGCCAGCAAGCGGGAGAAGGACTACGAGCAGTACTTC. Protein sequence: CASKREKDYEQYF.

The table lists this clonotype with many counts. The CDR3 DNA is TGTGCCACCAGCGGAACCGGGACTAGCGGGAGTGAGTACGAGCAGTACTTC. It codes for CATSGTGTSGSEYEQYF. The chain uses TRBV15 and TRBJ2-7; 14 bases map to TRBD2. The CDR3 is made up of 17 amino acids. V lost 5 bases, J lost 4 bases, and 10 bases stayed unmatched. Germline V gene sequence: CDR1 LNHNV, CDR2 YYDKDF (reference sequence).

This clonotype appeared many times. The chain carries TRBV6-5 and TRBJ1-2; D ambiguous. The CDR3 consists of 15 residues. Germline V gives CDR1 MNHEY, CDR2 SVGAGI. V lost 7 bases, J lost 0 bases, and 15 bases lay in between. CDR3 coding DNA: TGTGCCAGCATCTCCCGAGGTGCAGCTAACTATGGCTACACCTTC. It yields the protein CASISRGAANYGYTF.

This clonotype was observed many times. A much larger clone differs from this one at a single base, so this may be a read error. No conserved phenylalanine or tryptophan is present at the end of the CDR3, so a read error is the likely explanation. V usage is TRBV12-3 or TRBV12-4 and J usage is TRBJ1-3; D not resolved. CDR3 length: 13 residues. Trimming pared 6 bases from V and 0 bases from J, leaving 6 bases between. The CDR3 reads CASSLFSGNTIYS. DNA for the CDR3: TGTGCCAGCAGCCTGTTCTCTGGAAACACCATATATTCT.

This clonotype has at least ten counts. The gene calls are TRBV6-1 and TRBJ2-5; perhaps TRBD2 as D (5 bases). CDR1 is MNHNS, CDR2 SASEGT, per germline. Trimming pared 0 bases from V and 7 bases from J, leaving 9 bases between. The CDR3 length is 13 residues. The CDR3 sequence: CASSEALEGTQYF. The CDR3 DNA reads as TGTGCCAGCAGTGAAGCACTAGAAGGGACCCAGTACTTC.

In its sample, this clonotype was seen many times. This chain links TRBV28 with TRBJ1-2; no reliable D call. CDR1 is MDHEN, CDR2 SYDVKM, per germline. Deletions cut 2 bases from V and 4 bases from J, with 8 bases between. The CDR3 is 13 amino acids. CDR3 sequence reads: CASSLRAGYGYTF. As DNA, the CDR3 is TGTGCCAGCAGTTTAAGGGCCGGCTATGGCTACACCTTC.

This clonotype was seen at least ten times. The chain carries TRBV5-1 and TRBJ2-5; D unresolved. The V gene lost 4 bases and the J gene lost 5 bases, with 12 bases spanning the gap. The germline CDR1 and CDR2 sequences are SGHRS and YFSETQ. The length of the CDR3 is 13 residues. The CDR3 nucleotides are TGCGCCAGCAGCAGTGACGGGCGGGAGACCCAGTACTTC. It encodes CASSSDGRETQYF.

This clonotype has more than one count but fewer than ten. V usage is TRBV5-4 and J usage is TRBJ2-4; possibly TRBD2 for D (6 bases). The CDR3 consists of 16 residues. Trimming took 0 bases from V and 0 from J, leaving 10 bases between them. In germline, CDR1 is SGHNT, CDR2 YYREEE (reference sequence). The CDR3 DNA follows: TGTGCCAGCAGCTTGGCGGGGCGGGGAGCCAAAAACATTCAGTACTTC. Translating gives CASSLAGRGAKNIQYF.

This clonotype was observed at least ten times. This sequence joins TRBV4-2 and TRBJ1-1; D might be TRBD1 (5 bases). Trimming took 1 base from V and 3 from J, leaving 9 bases between them. Germline CDR1 reads LGHNA; CDR2 reads YNFKEQ. This CDR3 has 14 residues. The CDR3 here is CASSQGGKDTEAFF. CDR3 in DNA: TGTGCCAGCAGCCAAGGGGGGAAGGACACTGAAGCTTTCTTT.

This clonotype was detected many times. A junction end diverges from the germline sequence, so it may reflect a read error. V and J are TRBV6-4 and TRBJ1-6; D unresolved. The germline V gene encodes CDR1 MRHNA and CDR2 SNTAGT. There are 15 residues in the CDR3. CDR3 bases: TGTGCCAGCAGTTACTCGAATGGCTATAATTCACCCCTCCACTTT. It translates to CASSYSNGYNSPLHF.

This chain links TRBV7-3 with TRBJ1-2, with D perhaps TRBD1 (5 bases). Germline CDR1 SGHTA, CDR2 FQGTGA. Trimming pared 0 bases from V and 8 bases from J, leaving 13 bases between. The CDR3 contains 14 residues. CDR3 in amino acids: CASSLTGGPQGYTF. CDR3 coding DNA: TGTGCCAGCAGCTTAACTGGGGGACCCCAGGGCTACACCTTC. Supplemented by reference TRBV7-3 and TRBJ1-2, the full variable domain reads GAGVSQTPSNKVTEKGKYVELRCDPISGHTALYWYRQSLGQGPEFLIYFQGTGAADDSGLPNDRFFAVRPEGSVSTLKIQRTERGDSAVYLCASSLTGGPQGYTFGSGTRLTVV.

This clonotype was recorded at least ten times. The chain couples TRBV7-3 to TRBJ2-2; the D gene is possibly TRBD2 (6 bases). V lost 2 bases, J lost 4 bases, and 17 bases lay in between. Germline V gives CDR1 SGHTA, CDR2 FQGTGA. The length of the CDR3 is 17 residues. DNA of the CDR3: TGTGCCAGCAGCTTAGTTGGGACTCATCGCCCCACCGGGGAGCTGTTTTTT. Protein product: CASSLVGTHRPTGELFF.

The chain is built from TRBV11-2 and TRBJ1-1; TRBD1 aligns across 10 bases. CDR1 SGHAT and CDR2 FQNNGV come from the germline V gene. The CDR3 consists of 16 residues. V trimming: 5 bases; J trimming: 6 bases; junction bases outside the gene matches: 12. CDR3 residues: CASSPSPGTGVAEAFF. DNA of the CDR3: TGTGCCAGCAGCCCAAGTCCCGGGACAGGGGTCGCTGAAGCTTTCTTT. Filled out from reference TRBV11-2 and TRBJ1-1, the complete variable domain reads EAGVAQSPRYKIIEKRQSVAFWCNPISGHATLYWYQQILGQGPKLLIQFQNNGVVDDSQLPKDRFSAERLKGVDSTLKIQPAKLEDSAVYLCASSPSPGTGVAEAFFGQGTRLTVV.

J is TRBJ2-7 and V is TRBV12-3 or TRBV12-4; TRBD2 agrees at 7 bases. The CDR3 spans 15 residues. The V and J ends lost 2 bases and 0 bases, in that order; junction bases with no gene match: 4. The chain's CDR3 is CASSLLAAHSYEQYF. The CDR3 nucleotides are TGTGCCAGCAGTTTACTAGCGGCACACTCCTACGAGCAGTACTTC.

This clonotype was observed many times. The chain has TRBV20-1 and TRBJ2-5, with D unresolved. CDR1 DFQATT and CDR2 SNEGSKA come from the germline V gene (reference sequence). Trimming cost V 6 bases and J 4 bases, with 9 bases left between them. This CDR3 has 11 amino acids. In DNA form, the CDR3 reads TGCAGTGCCAGGTTAGGAGAGACCCAGTACTTC. Encoded protein: CSARLGETQYF.